This T cell receptor (beta chain) was identified during a study of blood T cell repertoires in COVID-19. About the study: Sources were T cells, B-cell-depleted T cells, or PBMCs; the material itself was cDNA or gDNA.

This clone appeared a single time. CDR3 length: 14 amino acids. V lost 1 base and J 6 bases, leaving 13 bases between the germline ends. The germline V gene has CDR1 SGHAT and CDR2 FQNNGV. TCRdb's copy holds only in-frame clones and misses some; the assay was immunoSEQ multiplex PCR. The sample includes around 460,000 clones, 70% to 90% of them seen just once. The chain employs TRBV11-2 and TRBJ2-7; TRBD2 is a possible D gene (6 bases). This TCR came from a man aged 18 to 29 with COVID-19, enrolled during active disease. Sequences were obtained from peripheral blood. The CDR3 loop is CASSLGGGMPEQYF. As DNA, the CDR3 is TGTGCCAGCAGCTTAGGAGGAGGGATGCCCGAGCAGTACTTC.